The T cell receptor (beta chain) described here comes from a study of cytomegalovirus exposure and HLA in healthy donors (dated by TCRdb to 2016 to 2017). In the study overall: In an earlier analysis of roughly 590 of the donors, 276 Gb of sequence data and roughly 100 million unique TCR beta sequences from 150 million to 200 million T cells were reported. An early release covering around 630 HLA-typed donors comprised roughly 300 gigabases of sequencing data and 85 million or so unique TCR sequences. Of the roughly 400 genotyped donors, roughly 80% were placed in the genetic ancestry cluster associated with self-reported Caucasian donors. The study aimed to test whether signatures of past pathogen exposure could be identified by cataloging public T cell receptors. The study used immunosequencing to profile the T cell repertoires of 600 to 850 subjects and linked those repertoires to cytomegalovirus serostatus. A separate validation cohort of 90 to 150 different subjects was used in addition to the roughly 640-subject first cohort. The study combined high-throughput TCR immunosequencing, statistical association of individual TCRs with disease status, and machine learning to predict cytomegalovirus infection status. To study patterns of TCR occurrence, a later analysis re-analyzed previously published TCR beta repertoires from 666 donors and added high-resolution HLA genotyping. The later analysis used no new phenotypic data to find candidate immune exposures, relying instead on TCR beta sequences and their occurrence across donors. In an earlier analysis of 500 to 650 of the donors, high-throughput TCR beta sequencing was used to judge whether each TCR beta V gene segment behaved as functional or pseudogenic. Donor age, sex, ethnicity and CMV serostatus were compiled together with the repertoire data. In a later genetic analysis, genome-wide SNP genotypes for about three fifths of the roughly 670 donors were used, and that subset was treated as a discovery cohort. Every repertoire in the discovery cohort had been generated on one and the same sequencing platform. Class I and class II HLA loci were covered by the typing at four-digit resolution. Typing coverage differed by locus: A, B, C, DRB1 and DQB1 were typed in roughly 620-630 donors, DQA1 in about 500, DPA1 in approximately 610, and DPB1 in 472. Four to six DR-DQ haplotypes were handled as single units for association and clustering because linkage in the cohort was strong. On average, around 240,000 unique TCR beta nucleotide sequences were sequenced per donor among some 430 genotyped donors of the cohort, with about 17% of those sequences being non-productive. Broad study findings and their caveats: Most TCR sequences were observed very rarely across donors, whereas some public TCRs were present in many individuals. Because counts were too low, more than 15 rarely observed V segments, including chromosome 9 orphons, were left out of the earlier analysis of some 600 of the donors. Compared with the roughly 710-donor mean, donors in an Asian-associated ancestry cluster had fewer N-insertions in productive TCRs, according to a later genetic analysis. A group of highly shared sequence variants was considered likely to be a technical artifact of the sequencing pipeline. Some IMGT-functional V segments, including TRBV6-2 and TRBV6-3, could not be told apart with the 87-base-pair reads, so those segments were excluded. A further reported finding was that TCR beta sequences accurately predicted the HLA-A and HLA-B alleles for most subjects in the first cohort. In an earlier analysis of some 540 of the donors, most TCR beta V segments appeared in productive rearrangements about 87% or about 30% of the time, broadly matching IMGT annotations. The cohort was sequenced for TCR beta chains only, and without alpha or paired-chain data the features that could be detected were limited. Specific HLA alleles were associated with over 15,000 TCR beta sequences at a false discovery rate of 0.05 in a later analysis. When HLA alleles, especially DR and DQ, strongly co-occurred, TCR associations were difficult to assign to individual alleles. A later analysis found that most CMV-associated TCR beta chains appeared HLA-restricted, with HLA associations seemingly driven largely by CMV exposure. Cytomegalovirus status was reported to be diagnosed by the classifier with high specificity and sensitivity in both the original and validation cohorts. The presence/absence analyses assumed that sequencing depth was roughly uniform across donors, and that assumption may not be true. According to a later analysis, parvovirus B19, influenza, CMV and Epstein-Barr virus appeared linked to several top co-occurrence clusters. It was suggested by the authors that the approach could potentially be generalized to other disease states and immunological phenotypes. Because some donors lacked HLA typing at each locus, the association tests relied only on the typed subset. CMV serostatus was the only immune exposure information available for the cohort. An association between a missense DCLRE1C variant and V-gene and J-gene trimming of TCR beta chains was found in a later genetic analysis and replicated in an independent cohort. A few of the identified cytomegalovirus-associated TCR beta chains were confirmed in vitro to be specific for cytomegalovirus antigens. According to a later analysis, TCR association rates differed among HLA loci, with DRB1 alleles showing the most associated TCRs and HLA-C alleles showing the fewest. Compared with equally common non-associated chains, HLA-associated TCR beta chains in a later analysis were more clonally expanded and had lower generation probabilities. In the study, approximately 160 TCR beta chains were listed as associated with cytomegalovirus. Correlated functional status among segregating V segments might reflect linkage disequilibrium, but an unknown experimental factor could not be ruled out.

CDR1 and CDR2 (WSHSY, SAAADI) derive from the germline V gene. V is cut back by 2 bases and J by 5 bases, with 7 bases in the junction unmatched. The CDR3 spans 16 residues, from the cysteine through the phenylalanine. Only CDR3 DNA is held: 48 bases, read in frame from base 1. The cohort comprised several hundred healthy bone marrow donors. At the time of sampling, every cohort member was nominally healthy, though immune exposures that went unrecorded were likely present. The donor tested CMV seronegative, placing the donor among the 300 to 400 seronegative members of the cohort. Every donor gave a peripheral blood sample, and the peripheral blood mononuclear cells from that sample were used for TCR beta sequencing. Genomic DNA extraction from the blood cell samples was performed with the Qiagen DNeasy Blood Extraction Kit. Of note for this clone: The target of this receptor is not known. No base qualities exist here, and no much larger clone lies one base off it.

The library came from the immunoSEQ multiplex PCR assay. A mixture of 60 forward primers for TCR Vbeta segments and 13 reverse primers for TCR Jbeta segments was used in the multiplex PCR. Amplification of the CDR3 region of rearranged TCR beta genes was performed with a multiplex PCR assay on genomic DNA. Amplified TCR beta libraries were sequenced as 87-base-pair reads on the Illumina HiSeq System. The authors' analysis ran thus. Across the 500 to 750 repertoires, a later analysis counted approximately 83 million unique TCR beta chains, approximately 10 million of which were shared by at least two donors. Raw reads were error-corrected and collapsed into unique sequences by a nearest-neighbor algorithm in which closely related sequences were merged to remove PCR and sequencing errors. V, D and J gene segments were assigned by aligning CDR3 sequences to IMGT reference sequences. Each retained sequence needed at least a six-nucleotide match to both a V gene segment and a J gene segment. Rearrangements were classified as productive when the CDR3 lacked stop codons and remained in frame with V and J, and all other rearrangements were classified as non-productive. CDR3 was defined by IMGT convention, running from the second conserved V-encoded cysteine to the conserved J-encoded phenylalanine. Sequences without an unambiguous match to a single V gene segment were excluded from the earlier analysis of a few hundred of the donors. In an earlier analysis of some 590 of the donors, a V segment was called functional when productive rearrangements were above 56.7%, and segregating when the standard deviation between donors exceeded 5%. To diagnose cytomegalovirus status from the catalog of TCR beta chain sequences, a statistical classification framework was built. In a later analysis, TCR nucleotide sequences were compared against IMGT/GENE-DB human TR gene sequences so that V and J genes could be assigned. Using the TCRdist pipeline, a later analysis assigned CDR3 sequences along with most-parsimonious VDJ recombination scenarios. In a later analysis, each TCR beta chain was defined by its CDR3 amino acid sequence together with its V-gene family, and reads without a unique V-gene family were excluded. A later analysis removed 450 to 600 highly shared, low-generation-probability nucleotide sequences to deal with suspected cross-contamination and a sequencing artifact. For each public chain, a later analysis derived a clonal expansion index from normalized ranks of inferred template counts within each repertoire. In a later analysis, generation probabilities were computed using a VDJ recombination model fitted to out-of-frame rearrangements, and the results were checked against IGoR. In a later analysis, TCR-TCR, TCR-HLA and TCR-CMV co-occurrence was scored with hypergeometric tests, and a repertoire-size bias correction was applied to TCR pairs. To estimate false discovery rates, a later analysis permuted the HLA or CMV assignments 20 times. In a later analysis, co-occurring TCRs were grouped using DBSCAN, with TCRdist sequence similarity added in when clustering inside HLA-allele-positive subsets. For co-occurrence clustering, repertoires with fewer than 30,000 or more than 120,000 public chains were excluded, along with four or five repertoires with anomalous nucleotide sharing. TCRdb re-hosts the immuneACCESS table, in-frame sequences only. Its copies lack some clones; in the studies checked, an unresolved V gene accounts for under half of them, and the cause for the rest is not known. The V and J calls and clone size come from that table; D and trimming were worked out from the DNA. Counted in this sample were under 200,000 clones; over 70% of them appeared once. The top ten clonotypes cover 4.5% to 6% of the sample.

Recombination joined TRBV10-2 with TRBJ2-1, with 9 central nucleotides matching TRBD2. This receptor was taken from a middle-aged man in good health and CMV-seronegative. Source material: PBMCs. The sequenced DNA is TGCGCCAGCAGTGAGGCAGCGGGGGGCCCCCACAATGAGCAGTTCTTC. This gives the protein CASSEAAGGPHNEQFF.